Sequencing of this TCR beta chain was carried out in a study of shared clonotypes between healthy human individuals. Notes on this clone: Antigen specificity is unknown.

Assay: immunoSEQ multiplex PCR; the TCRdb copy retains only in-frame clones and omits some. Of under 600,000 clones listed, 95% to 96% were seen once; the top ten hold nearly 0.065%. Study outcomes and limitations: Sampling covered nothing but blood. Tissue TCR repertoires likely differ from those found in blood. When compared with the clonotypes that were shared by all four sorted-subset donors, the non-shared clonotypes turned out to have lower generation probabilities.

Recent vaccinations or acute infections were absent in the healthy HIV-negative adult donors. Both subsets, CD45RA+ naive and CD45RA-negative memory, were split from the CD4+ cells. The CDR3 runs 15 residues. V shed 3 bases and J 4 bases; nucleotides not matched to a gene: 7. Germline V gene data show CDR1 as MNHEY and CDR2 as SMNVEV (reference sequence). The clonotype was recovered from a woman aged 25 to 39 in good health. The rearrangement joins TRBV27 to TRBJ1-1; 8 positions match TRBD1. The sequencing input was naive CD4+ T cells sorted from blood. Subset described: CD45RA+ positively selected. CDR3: CASSFRLTGGTEAFF. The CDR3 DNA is TGTGCCAGCAGTTTCCGCCTCACAGGGGGCACTGAAGCTTTCTTT.